The clone carrying this T cell receptor (beta chain) has a count of ten or more. Its target is unknown. This sample was included in a study of T cells in Graves' hyperthyroidism and ophthalmopathy. Overall study: The authors collected peripheral blood at initial diagnosis, before any treatment.

Template material for amplifying TCR beta CDR3 regions consisted of RNA transcripts. With the HTBI primer set, the TCR CDR3 went through a first round of RT-PCR. TCRdb recomputed calls from the multiplex PCR reads with MiXCR, one row per CDR3 protein. The table lists roughly 520,000 distinct CDR3 sequences, approximately 25% of them singletons. Ophthalmopathy patients showed a Clinical Activity Score of at least 3, NOSPECS grade of at least 4 and duration under 3 months. In making diagnoses, clinical symptoms, serum thyroxine and TRAb, thyroid ultrasound and orbital computed tomography were all used. Overall study results and limits: Most thyroid clonotypes that were expanded above 0.001 also turned up in blood.

This clonotype was sampled from a woman in her twenties or thirties with Graves' ophthalmopathy. Material: blood.

The CDR3, as DNA: TGCAGCGTTAGACCCCCGACAGGGACGCCCGAAGCTTTCTTT. Its translation: CSVRPPTGTPEAFF. The V gene is TRBV29-1, the J gene TRBJ1-1, with 7 bases aligning to TRBD1. The V gene end was trimmed by 5 bases and the J gene end by 8 bases; junction bases not matched to a gene: 14. The germline gives CDR1 SQVTM, CDR2 ANQGSEA. CDR3 size: 14 residues.